Shown below are 14 T cell receptor beta chains from a single sample sequenced in a study of Ad26.COV2.S vaccination and SARS-CoV-2 variants. As for treatment: around 19 received Ad26.COV2.S at low or high dose, single or two shots; several received placebo; per-sample allocation not given. Samples were taken on day 63 after the first vaccine or placebo injection. Assay: immunoSEQ multiplex PCR; the TCRdb copy retains only in-frame clones and omits some. The data show some 330,000 clones, roughly 90% seen once. The source was peripheral blood, collected in a trial of Ad26.COV2.S vaccine versus placebo. These receptors originate from a person aged 18-60 years who received the Ad26.COV2.S COVID-19 vaccine or a placebo.

This rearrangement joins TRBV7-9 to TRBJ1-5; D not resolved. Germline CDR1 SEHNR, CDR2 FQNEAQ (reference sequence). Trimming cost V 1 base and J 0 bases, with 7 bases left between them. This CDR3 has 15 residues. The CDR3 sequence: CASSLVTDSNQPQHF. The CDR3 DNA follows: TGTGCCAGCAGCTTAGTAACTGATAGCAATCAGCCCCAGCATTTT.

This chain uses TRBV10-2 with TRBJ2-1, with D perhaps TRBD1 (5 bases). The V end was cut by 2 bases, the J end by 13 bases, with 9 bases between. CDR3 size: 11 residues. CDR1 WSHSY and CDR2 SAAADI come from the germline V gene. The CDR3 region is CASSEGAGQFF. Written as DNA, the CDR3 is TGCGCCAGCAGTGAGGGGGCAGGACAGTTCTTC.

The chain links TRBV5-1 to TRBJ2-3; 11 bases map to TRBD1. CDR3 size: 15 residues. Losses at the gene ends were 2 bases for V and 4 bases for J; bases not matched to a gene: 3. The germline CDR1 and CDR2 sequences are SGHRS and YFSETQ. This CDR3 reads CASSFRGQGADTQYF. For the CDR3, the DNA is TGCGCCAGCAGCTTCCGGGGACAGGGGGCAGATACGCAGTATTTT.

The chain links TRBV12-3 or TRBV12-4 to TRBJ1-5; no clear D. Trimming took 7 bases from V and 6 from J, leaving 13 bases between them. This CDR3 comprises 13 residues. CDR3 amino acids: CASNPSPSQPQHF. CDR3 sequence (DNA): TGTGCCAGCAACCCTTCCCCGTCTCAGCCCCAGCATTTT.

This clone was observed a few times. The chain couples TRBV4-2 to TRBJ1-5; D is uncertain. Germline V gene data show CDR1 as LGHNA and CDR2 as YNFKEQ. V was cut by 0 bases and J by 6 bases, with 9 bases left in between. This CDR3 is 14 amino acids long. The CDR3 bases are TGTGCCAGCAGCCAAGAGTTAGGATCTCAGCCCCAGCATTTT. This encodes CASSQELGSQPQHF.

The chain has TRBV5-6 and TRBJ2-1; D is unclear. CDR1 is SGHDT and CDR2 is YYEEEE in the germline V gene. Trimming pared 0 bases from V and 6 bases from J, leaving 4 bases between. This CDR3 is 12 amino acids long. In nucleotides, the CDR3 is TGTGCCAGCAGCTTGGTCAGCAATGAGCAGTTCTTC. Its translation is CASSLVSNEQFF.

The V and J genes are TRBV7-9 and TRBJ1-1, with D uncertain. There are 13 residues in the CDR3. V lost 5 bases, J lost 1 base, and 8 bases lay in between. Germline CDR1 and CDR2: SEHNR and FQNEAQ (reference sequence). CDR3 nucleotides: TGTGCCAGCAGCCCCTCGGGGAACACTGAAGCTTTCTTT. Its translation is CASSPSGNTEAFF.

V and J are TRBV5-4 and TRBJ2-1; 9 bases fit TRBD1. The CDR3 length is 15 residues. Per the germline V gene, CDR1 is SGHNT and CDR2 is YYREEE (reference sequence). With V trimmed by 4 bases and J by 5 bases, 7 bases remained unmatched. The CDR3 spells CASSTGQGIDNEQFF. CDR3 sequence (DNA): TGTGCCAGCAGCACCGGACAGGGGATCGACAATGAGCAGTTCTTC.

This clone was detected only a few times. Other DNA sequences from this sample encode an identical CDR3 as well. The chain links TRBV19 to TRBJ2-5; a possible D gene is TRBD2 (7 bases). Per germline, CDR1 LNHDA and CDR2 SQIVND (reference sequence). The CDR3 loop spans 14 amino acids. V lost 1 base and J lost 10, with 16 bases in between. CDR3 region: CASSIGAGGPGQYF. The CDR3 DNA reads as TGTGCCAGTAGTATAGGGGCCGGGGGGCCGGGCCAGTACTTC.

In DNA form, the CDR3 reads TGTGCCAGCTCACCAGATCCAGGCCAAGAGACCCAGTACTTC. It is translated as CASSPDPGQETQYF. This chain connects TRBV18 to TRBJ2-5; D not certain. Germline CDR1 KGHSH, CDR2 LQKENI. The CDR3 contains 14 residues. V lost 2 bases and J 1 base, leaving 8 bases between the germline ends.

This chain connects TRBV5-1 to TRBJ2-6; the match to TRBD2 covers 12 bases. Trimming cost V 1 base and J 2 bases; bases outside gene matches: 10. The length of the CDR3 is 20 residues. Germline values: CDR1 SGHRS, CDR2 YFSETQ. The CDR3 nucleotides read TGCGCCAGCAGCTTGAGGCCTAGCGGGGGGGCCTGGCCTGGGGCCAACGTCCTGACTTTC. It yields the protein CASSLRPSGGAWPGANVLTF. The whole variable domain, remainder taken from reference TRBV5-1 and TRBJ2-6, is KAGVTQTPRYLIKTRGQQVTLSCSPISGHRSVSWYQQTPGQGLQFLFEYFSETQRNKGNFPGRFSGRQFSNSRSEMNVSTLELGDSALYLCASSLRPSGGAWPGANVLTFGAGSRLTVL.

V is TRBV5-1 and J is TRBJ1-1; a weak D match, TRBD1 (5 bases). The ends were cut back, 3 bases at V and 1 base at J, with 16 bases in the middle. Germline V CDR1 and CDR2: SGHRS, YFSETQ. The CDR3 sequence is 16 residues long. CDR3 DNA: TGCGCCAGCAGCTGGGGTTCCGGGGCGGGGAACACTGAAGCTTTCTTT. Its translation is CASSWGSGAGNTEAFF.

This sequence joins TRBV27 and TRBJ1-1; D not certain. V lost 1 base and J 0 bases, leaving 9 bases between the germline ends. The CDR3 length is 15 residues. CDR1 MNHEY and CDR2 SMNVEV come from the germline V gene (reference sequence). The CDR3 bases are TGTGCCAGCAGTTTATTATCGGGATTGAACACTGAAGCTTTCTTT. Protein: CASSLLSGLNTEAFF.

As regards this clone: Sequence at one end of the junction differs from germline and may be a read error. The chain joins TRBV10-1 to TRBJ1-2; the D is unclear. This CDR3 has 13 amino acids. Germline CDR1 reads WNHNN; CDR2 reads SYGVQD (reference sequence). The CDR3 DNA is TGCGCCAGCAGTGAGTCGACGTACTACGGCTACACCTTC. Translation gives CASSESTYYGYTF.